This TCR beta chain was sequenced during a study of beta chain features in type 1 diabetes. Broader study findings: VDJ junctions in type 1 diabetes patients carried more deletions and fewer insertions. Patients showed naive, central memory and Treg TCRB repertoires that appeared more similar than those of healthy donors. Researchers cautioned that cDNA sequencing could over-represent cells with high TCR expression.

Investigators reverse transcribed all isolated RNA, so they sequenced expressed TCRB transcripts. Libraries were prepared by immunoSEQ multiplex PCR; TCRdb keeps only in-frame clonotypes and omits some of them. The table includes 400,000 to 550,000 clones, over 9.5% detected once. This clone turned up a few times. Its antigen remains unknown. CDR3 length equals 11 residues. Germline CDR1 MGHDK, CDR2 SYGVNS. The germline V and J ends were trimmed by 7 bases and 1 base, with 4 bases remaining between them. Sequenced material: naive CD4+ T cells from blood. V and J are TRBV25-1 and TRBJ1-1; no definite D call. This TCR was recovered from a woman aged 18-30 years in good health. The CDR3 loop is CASTRNTEAFF. The CDR3 DNA follows: TGTGCCAGCACCAGGAACACTGAAGCTTTCTTT.